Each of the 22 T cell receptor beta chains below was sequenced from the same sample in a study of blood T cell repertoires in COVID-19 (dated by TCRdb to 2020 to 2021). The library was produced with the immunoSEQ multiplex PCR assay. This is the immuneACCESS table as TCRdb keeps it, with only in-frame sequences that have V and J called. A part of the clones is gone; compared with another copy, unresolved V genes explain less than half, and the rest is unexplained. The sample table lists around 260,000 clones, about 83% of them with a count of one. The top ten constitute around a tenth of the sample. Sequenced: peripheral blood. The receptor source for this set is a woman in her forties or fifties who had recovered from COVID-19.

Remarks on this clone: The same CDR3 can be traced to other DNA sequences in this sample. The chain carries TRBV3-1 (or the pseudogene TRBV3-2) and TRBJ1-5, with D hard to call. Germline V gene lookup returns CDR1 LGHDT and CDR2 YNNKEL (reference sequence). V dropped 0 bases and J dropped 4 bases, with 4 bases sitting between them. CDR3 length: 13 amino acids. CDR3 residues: CASSQDLNQPQHF. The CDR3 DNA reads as TGTGCCAGCAGCCAAGACCTGAATCAGCCCCAGCATTTT.

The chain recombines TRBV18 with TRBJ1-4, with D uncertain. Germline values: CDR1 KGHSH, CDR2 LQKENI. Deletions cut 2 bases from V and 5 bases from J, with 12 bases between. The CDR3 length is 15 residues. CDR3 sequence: CASSPSRPRNEKLFF. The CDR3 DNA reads TGTGCCAGCTCACCATCGAGGCCCCGAAATGAAAAACTGTTTTTT.

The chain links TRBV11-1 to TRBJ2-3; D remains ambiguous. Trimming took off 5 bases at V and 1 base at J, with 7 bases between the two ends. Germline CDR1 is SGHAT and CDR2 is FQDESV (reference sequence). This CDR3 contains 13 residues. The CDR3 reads CASSIRGTDTQYF. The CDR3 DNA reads TGTGCCAGCAGCATCCGAGGCACAGATACGCAGTATTTT.

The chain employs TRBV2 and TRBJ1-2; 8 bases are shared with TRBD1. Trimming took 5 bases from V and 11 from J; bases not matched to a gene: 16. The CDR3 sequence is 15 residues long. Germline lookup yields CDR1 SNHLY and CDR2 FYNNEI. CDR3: CASSPRTGSTIRYTF. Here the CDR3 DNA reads TGTGCCAGCAGTCCTAGGACAGGGTCAACTATTAGATACACCTTC.

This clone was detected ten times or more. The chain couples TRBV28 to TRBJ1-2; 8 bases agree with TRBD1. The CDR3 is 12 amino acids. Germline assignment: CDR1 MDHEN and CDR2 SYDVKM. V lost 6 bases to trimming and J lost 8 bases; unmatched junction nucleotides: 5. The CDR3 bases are TGTGCCAGCAGCTCGGACAGGGTAGGCTACACCTTC. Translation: CASSSDRVGYTF.

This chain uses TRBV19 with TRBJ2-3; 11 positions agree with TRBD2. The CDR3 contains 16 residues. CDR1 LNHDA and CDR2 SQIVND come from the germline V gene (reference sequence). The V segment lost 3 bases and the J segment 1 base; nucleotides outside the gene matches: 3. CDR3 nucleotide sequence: TGTGCCAGTAGTATTAGCGGGAGGGCCGGCACAGATACGCAGTATTTT. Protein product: CASSISGRAGTDTQYF.

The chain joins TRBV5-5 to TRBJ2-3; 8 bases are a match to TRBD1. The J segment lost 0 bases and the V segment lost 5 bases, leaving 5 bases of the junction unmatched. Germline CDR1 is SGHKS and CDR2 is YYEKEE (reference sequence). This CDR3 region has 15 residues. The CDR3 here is CASRLPGGSTDTQYF. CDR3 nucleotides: TGTGCCAGCAGATTACCAGGGGGCAGCACAGATACGCAGTATTTT.

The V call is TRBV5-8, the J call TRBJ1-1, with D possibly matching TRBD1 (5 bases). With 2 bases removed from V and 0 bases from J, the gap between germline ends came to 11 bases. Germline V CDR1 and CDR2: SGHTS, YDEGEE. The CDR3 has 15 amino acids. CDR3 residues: CASSFWAGMNTEAFF. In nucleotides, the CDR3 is TGTGCCAGCAGCTTTTGGGCAGGGATGAACACTGAAGCTTTCTTT.

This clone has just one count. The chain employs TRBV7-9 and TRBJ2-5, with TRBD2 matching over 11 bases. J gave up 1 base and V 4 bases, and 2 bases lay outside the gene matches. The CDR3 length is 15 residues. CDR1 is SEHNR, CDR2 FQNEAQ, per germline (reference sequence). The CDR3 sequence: CASSSSGGPQETQYF. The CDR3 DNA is TGTGCCAGCAGCTCTAGCGGGGGGCCCCAAGAGACCCAGTACTTC.

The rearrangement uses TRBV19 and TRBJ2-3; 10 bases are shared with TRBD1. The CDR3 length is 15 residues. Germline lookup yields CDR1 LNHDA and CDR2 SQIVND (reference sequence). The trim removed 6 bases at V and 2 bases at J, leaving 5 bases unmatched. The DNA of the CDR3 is TGTGCCAGTAGGCCGGGACAGGGGAACACAGATACGCAGTATTTT. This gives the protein CASRPGQGNTDTQYF.

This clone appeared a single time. The CDR3 DNA reads TGTGCCATCAGTGATATAAATGAGCAGTTCTTC. As protein: CAISDINEQFF. V and J are TRBV10-3 and TRBJ2-1, with D unclear. Looked up from germline, CDR1 is ENHRY and CDR2 is SYGVKD. Trimming took 3 bases from V and 7 from J, leaving 4 bases between them. The CDR3 loop spans 11 amino acids.

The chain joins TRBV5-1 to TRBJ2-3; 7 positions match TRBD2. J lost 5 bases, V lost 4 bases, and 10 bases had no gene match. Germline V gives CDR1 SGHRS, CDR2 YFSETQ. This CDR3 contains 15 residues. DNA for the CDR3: TGCGCCAGCAGCCCCCTCTCTGGGGGGGAAGATACGCAGTATTTT. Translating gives CASSPLSGGEDTQYF.

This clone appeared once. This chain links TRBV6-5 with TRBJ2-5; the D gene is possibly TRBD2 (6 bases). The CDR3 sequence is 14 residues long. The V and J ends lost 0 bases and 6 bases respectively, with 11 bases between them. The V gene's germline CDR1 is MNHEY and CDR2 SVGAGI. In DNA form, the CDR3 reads TGTGCCAGCAGTTACTCGTGGAGGGAAAAGACCCAGTACTTC. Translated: CASSYSWREKTQYF.

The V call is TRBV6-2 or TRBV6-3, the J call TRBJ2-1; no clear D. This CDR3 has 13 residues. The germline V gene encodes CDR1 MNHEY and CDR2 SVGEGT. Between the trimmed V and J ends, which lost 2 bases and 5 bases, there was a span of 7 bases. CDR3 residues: CASSYDENNEQFF. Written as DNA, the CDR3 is TGTGCCAGCAGTTACGATGAGAACAATGAGCAGTTCTTC.

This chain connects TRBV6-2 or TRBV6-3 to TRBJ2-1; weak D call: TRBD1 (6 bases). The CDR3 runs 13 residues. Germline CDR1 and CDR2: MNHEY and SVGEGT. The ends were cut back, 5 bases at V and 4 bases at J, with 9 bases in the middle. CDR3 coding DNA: TGTGCCAGCAGTCGACAGGAGTACAATGAGCAGTTCTTC. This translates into CASSRQEYNEQFF.

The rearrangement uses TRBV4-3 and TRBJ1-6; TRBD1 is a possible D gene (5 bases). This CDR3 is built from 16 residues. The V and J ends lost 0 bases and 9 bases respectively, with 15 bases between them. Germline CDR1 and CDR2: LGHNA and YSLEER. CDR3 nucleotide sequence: TGCGCCAGCAGCCAAGATACCCCCAGGGTTGGTTCACCCCTCCACTTT. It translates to CASSQDTPRVGSPLHF.

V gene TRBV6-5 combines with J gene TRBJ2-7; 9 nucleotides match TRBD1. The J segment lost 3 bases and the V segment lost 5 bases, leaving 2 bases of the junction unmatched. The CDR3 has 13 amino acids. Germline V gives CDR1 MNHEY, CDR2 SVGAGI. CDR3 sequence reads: CASSRQGDYEQYF. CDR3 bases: TGTGCCAGCAGTAGACAGGGGGACTACGAGCAGTACTTC.

The DNA for the CDR3 is TGTGCCAGCAGTAGGGGCACGCTGCAGCCCCAGCATTTT. Protein product: CASSRGTLQPQHF. V is TRBV2 and J is TRBJ1-5, with a possible D match to TRBD1 (5 bases). CDR3 size: 13 residues. Germline assignment: CDR1 SNHLY and CDR2 FYNNEI. V lost 5 bases and J 7 bases, leaving 12 bases between the germline ends.

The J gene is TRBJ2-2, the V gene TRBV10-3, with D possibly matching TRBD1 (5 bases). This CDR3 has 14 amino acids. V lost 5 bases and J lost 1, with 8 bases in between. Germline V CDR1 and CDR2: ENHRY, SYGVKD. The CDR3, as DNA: TGTGCCATCAGTTCGACAGAGAACACCGGGGAGCTGTTTTTT. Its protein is CAISSTENTGELFF.

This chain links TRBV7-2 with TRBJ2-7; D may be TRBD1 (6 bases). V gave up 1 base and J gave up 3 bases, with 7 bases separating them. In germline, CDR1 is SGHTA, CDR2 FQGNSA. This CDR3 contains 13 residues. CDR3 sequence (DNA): TGTGCCAGCAGCTTAGTCAGGGGCTACGAGCAGTACTTC. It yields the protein CASSLVRGYEQYF.

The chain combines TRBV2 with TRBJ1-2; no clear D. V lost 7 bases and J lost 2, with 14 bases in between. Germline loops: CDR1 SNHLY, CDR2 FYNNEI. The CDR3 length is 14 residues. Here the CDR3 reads CASTSRGANYGYTF. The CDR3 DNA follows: TGTGCCAGCACCTCGAGAGGAGCGAACTATGGCTACACCTTC.

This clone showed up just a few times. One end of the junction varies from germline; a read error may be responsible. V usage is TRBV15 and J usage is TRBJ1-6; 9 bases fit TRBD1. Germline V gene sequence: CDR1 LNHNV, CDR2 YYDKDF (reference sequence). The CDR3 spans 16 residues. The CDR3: CATSRGGQGDNSPLHF. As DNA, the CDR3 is TGTGCCACCAGCAGAGGGGGACAGGGAGATAACTCACCCCTCCACTTT.